This section outlines one T cell receptor (beta chain) sequence together with its context. Data came from immunoSEQ multiplex PCR; TCRdb stores just in-frame clones and leaves some out. Of roughly 12,000 clones in the sample, 94% were seen once. These data are taken from a study of technical replicates of blood from a few donors. CDR1 and CDR2 (germline): SGHDN, FVKESK. This CDR3 spans 14 amino acids. The V and J ends lost 1 base and 2 bases respectively, with 7 bases between them. The chain carries TRBV14 and TRBJ2-3; D is perhaps TRBD2 (6 bases). Source material: PBMCs. The sequence derives from a human donor in good health. The CDR3 DNA sequence: TGTGCCAGCAGCCAAGGGGACTTCACAGATACGCAGTATTTT. As protein: CASSQGDFTDTQYF.